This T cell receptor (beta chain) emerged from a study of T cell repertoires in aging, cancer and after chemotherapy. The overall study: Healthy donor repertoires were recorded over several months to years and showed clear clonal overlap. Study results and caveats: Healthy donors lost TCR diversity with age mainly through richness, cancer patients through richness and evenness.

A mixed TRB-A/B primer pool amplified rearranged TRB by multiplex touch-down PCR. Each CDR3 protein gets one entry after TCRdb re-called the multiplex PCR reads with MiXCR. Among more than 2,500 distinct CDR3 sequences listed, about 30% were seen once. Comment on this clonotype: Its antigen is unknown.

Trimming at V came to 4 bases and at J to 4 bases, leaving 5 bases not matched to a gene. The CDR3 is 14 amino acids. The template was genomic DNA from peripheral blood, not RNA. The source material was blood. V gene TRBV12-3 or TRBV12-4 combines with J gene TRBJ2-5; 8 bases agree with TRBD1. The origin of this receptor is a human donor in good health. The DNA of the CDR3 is TGTGCCAGCAGTTACGGACAGGGAGCAGAGACCCAGTACTTC. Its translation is CASSYGQGAETQYF.